The clone carrying this TCR beta chain was seen ten or more times. Its specificity is unknown. This sample is part of a study of T-cell reconstitution after alpha-beta-depleted transplantation in children. Whole-study results and caveats: Several patients had high TCRbeta diversity at day 60; it came from surviving recipient T cells and thymic progenitors. Newly made T cells mostly supplied T-cell counts and diversity one year after transplant. Expanded clones from the graft, numbering several hundred, reportedly supplied alpha-beta T cells about two months after transplant.

During its preparation, the TCRbeta library received unique molecular identifiers. TCRdb called the PCR reads again in MiXCR, with one record for every CDR3 protein. Among a few hundred thousand distinct CDR3 sequences listed, roughly two fifths were seen once. The germline CDR1 and CDR2 sequences are ENHRY and SYGVKD. Trimming cost V 7 bases and J 5 bases, with 14 bases left between them. This CDR3 region has 13 residues. The clonotype originates from a girl aged 2-10 years with aplastic anemia, due to receive a stem cell transplant. This material consisted of PBMCs, taken before TCRalphabeta/CD19-depleted stem cell transplant. J is TRBJ1-1 and V is TRBV10-3; D not certain. The CDR3 region is CAITAEPLTEAFF. In DNA, the CDR3 is TGTGCCATCACCGCTGAACCTCTAACTGAAGCTTTCTTT.